The T cell receptor beta chain described here comes from a study of regulatory T cells in long-lasting Graves disease. Study-level background: Antithyroid drugs had been given to newly diagnosed Graves' patients for under 3 months.

There are many counts of this clonotype. No antigen is known for it. This CDR3 is built from 17 residues. J lost 0 bases, V lost 3 bases, and 7 bases had no gene match. Per the germline V gene, CDR1 is MNHEY and CDR2 is SMNVEV (reference sequence). Researchers made TCR beta libraries by using iRepertoire HTBI primers and running Arm-PCR on CDR3 regions. Original analysis: Identification yielded some 65 TRBV and about 15 TRBJ segments across samples. TCRdb reprocessed the multiplex PCR reads with MiXCR, giving one entry per CDR3 protein. TCRdb assigned the V and J calls; the authors' analysis was not used. The sample includes about 460,000 distinct CDR3 sequences, 14% of them seen just once. Study observations and caveats: Relative to new patients (approximately 1,000), persistent patients exhibited greater sharing of public clonotypes (around 3,000).

Time point here: newly diagnosed GD, antithyroid drugs for less than 3 months. Generation of the TCR library employed RNA extracted from PBMCs. The same data also contributed to another study, on T cells in Graves' hyperthyroidism and ophthalmopathy.

The clonotype comes from a woman in her 50s with Graves disease. The gene calls are TRBV27 and TRBJ2-1; 8 bases map to TRBD1. Source: peripheral blood mononuclear cells (PBMCs), taken at new diagnosis, from a patient treated with antithyroid drugs. The CDR3 DNA follows: TGTGCCAGCAGTTTCCACAGGGGGACGAGCTCCTACAATGAGCAGTTCTTC. Translated, it gives CASSFHRGTSSYNEQFF.